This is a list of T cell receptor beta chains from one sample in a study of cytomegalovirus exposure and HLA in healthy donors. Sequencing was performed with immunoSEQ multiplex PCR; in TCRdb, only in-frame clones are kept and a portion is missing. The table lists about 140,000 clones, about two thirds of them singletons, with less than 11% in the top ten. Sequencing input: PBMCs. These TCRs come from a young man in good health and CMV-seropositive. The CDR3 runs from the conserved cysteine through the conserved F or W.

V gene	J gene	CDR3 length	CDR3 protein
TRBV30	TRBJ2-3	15	CAWSAGQTEADTQYF
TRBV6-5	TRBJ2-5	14	CAINSGQGVETQYF
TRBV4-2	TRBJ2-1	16	CASSPHEDYFYNEQFF
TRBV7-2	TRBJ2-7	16	CASSFGGSLSSYEQYF
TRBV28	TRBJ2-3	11	CATSSTDTQYF
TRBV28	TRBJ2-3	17	CASSFPNRGPFADTQYF
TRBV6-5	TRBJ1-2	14	CATRRDIINYGYTF
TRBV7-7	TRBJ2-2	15	CASSPDPRRAGELFF
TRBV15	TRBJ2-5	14	CATSRDRGKETQYF
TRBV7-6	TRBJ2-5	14	CASSLGTVQETQYF
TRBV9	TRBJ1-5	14	CASSVGQPGQPQHF
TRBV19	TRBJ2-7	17	CASSIRGLAGEEGEQYF
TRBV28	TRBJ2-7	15	CASSLGWGRGHEQYF
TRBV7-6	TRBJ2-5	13	CASSSTRGETQYF
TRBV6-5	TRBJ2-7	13	CASTGVRADEQYF
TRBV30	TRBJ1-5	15	CAWRGSGGSNQPQHF
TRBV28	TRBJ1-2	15	CASSQTLTGFYGYTF
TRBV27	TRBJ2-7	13	CASRWGQPYEQYF
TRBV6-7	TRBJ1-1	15	CASSYRDRANTEAFF
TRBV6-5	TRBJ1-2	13	CASSNGQGVGYTF
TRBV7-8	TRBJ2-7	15	CASTLGGGRAYEQYF
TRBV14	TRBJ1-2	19	CASSPENRGQINFGHGYTF
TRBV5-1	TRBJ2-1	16	CASSPGLAGAYNEQFF
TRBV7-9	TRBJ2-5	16	CASSSGLADFQETQYF
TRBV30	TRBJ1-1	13	CALERWGGTEAFF
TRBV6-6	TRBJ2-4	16	CASSYSGSQGQNIQYF
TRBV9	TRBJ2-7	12	CASSSSGYEQYF
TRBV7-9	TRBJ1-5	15	CASNPGQRPNQPQHF
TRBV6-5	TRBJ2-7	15	CASSREFRGAYEQYF
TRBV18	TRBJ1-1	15	CASSFRQALNTEAFF
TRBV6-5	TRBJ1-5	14	CASCTGLSNQPQHF
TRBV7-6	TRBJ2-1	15	CASSLASGMHNEQFF
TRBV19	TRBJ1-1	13	CASSVNRNTEAFF
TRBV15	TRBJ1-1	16	CATSRDRMDSGTEAFF
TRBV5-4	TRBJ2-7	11	CASSSDNEQYF
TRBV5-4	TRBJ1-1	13	CATHEQGITEAFF
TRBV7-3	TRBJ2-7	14	CASSSDSSSYEQYF
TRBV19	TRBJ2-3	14	CASSIRGNTDTQYF
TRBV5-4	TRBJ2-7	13	CASSWGVGYEQYF
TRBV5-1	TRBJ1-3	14	CASAPRDYGNTIYF
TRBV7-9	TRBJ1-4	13	CASSRGTAEKLFF
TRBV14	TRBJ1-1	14	CASRTSRGLTEAFF
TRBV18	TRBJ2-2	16	CASSPSSGQNTGELFF
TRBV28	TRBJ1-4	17	CASSREQDLATNEKLFF
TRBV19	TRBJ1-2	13	CASSFRRVDGYTF
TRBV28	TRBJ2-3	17	CASSLNWAGGVTDTQYF
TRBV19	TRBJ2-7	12	CASSIRGGEQYF
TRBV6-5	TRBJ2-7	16	CASSYQSAVGGYEQYF
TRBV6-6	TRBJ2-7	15	CASSYGGRTEGEQYF
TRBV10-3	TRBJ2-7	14	CAISAGHPNYEQYF
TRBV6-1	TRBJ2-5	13	CASSDREEETQYF
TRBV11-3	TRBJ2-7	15	CASSLEAGDSYEQYF